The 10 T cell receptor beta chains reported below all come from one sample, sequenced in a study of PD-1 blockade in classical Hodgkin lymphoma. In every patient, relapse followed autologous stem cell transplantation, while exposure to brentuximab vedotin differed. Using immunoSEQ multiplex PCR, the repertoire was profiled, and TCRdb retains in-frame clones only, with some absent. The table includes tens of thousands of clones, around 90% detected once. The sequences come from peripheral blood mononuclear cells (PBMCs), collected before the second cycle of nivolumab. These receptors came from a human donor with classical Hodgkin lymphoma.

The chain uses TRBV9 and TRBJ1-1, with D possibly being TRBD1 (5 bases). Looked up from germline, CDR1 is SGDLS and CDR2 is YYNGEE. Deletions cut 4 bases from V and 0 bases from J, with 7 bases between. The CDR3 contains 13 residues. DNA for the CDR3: TGTGCCAGCAGCACGACAGTGAACACTGAAGCTTTCTTT. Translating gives CASSTTVNTEAFF.

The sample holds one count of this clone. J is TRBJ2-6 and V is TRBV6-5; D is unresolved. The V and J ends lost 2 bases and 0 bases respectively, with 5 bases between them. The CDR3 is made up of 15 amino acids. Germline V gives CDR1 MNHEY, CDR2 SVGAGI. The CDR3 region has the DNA TGTGCCAGCAGTTACAGGGACTCTGGGGCCAACGTCCTGACTTTC. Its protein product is CASSYRDSGANVLTF.

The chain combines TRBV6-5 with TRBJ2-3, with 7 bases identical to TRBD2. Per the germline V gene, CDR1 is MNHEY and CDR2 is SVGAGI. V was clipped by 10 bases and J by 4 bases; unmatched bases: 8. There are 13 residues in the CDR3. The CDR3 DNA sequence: TGTGCCACCGGACTAGTTGCCGCAGATACGCAGTATTTT. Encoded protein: CATGLVAADTQYF.

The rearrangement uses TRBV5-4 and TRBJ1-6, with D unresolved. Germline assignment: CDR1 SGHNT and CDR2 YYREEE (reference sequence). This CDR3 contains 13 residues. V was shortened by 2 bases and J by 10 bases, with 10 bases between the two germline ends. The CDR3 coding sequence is TGTGCCAGCAGCTTATCCGGGGTATCACCCCTCCACTTT. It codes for CASSLSGVSPLHF.

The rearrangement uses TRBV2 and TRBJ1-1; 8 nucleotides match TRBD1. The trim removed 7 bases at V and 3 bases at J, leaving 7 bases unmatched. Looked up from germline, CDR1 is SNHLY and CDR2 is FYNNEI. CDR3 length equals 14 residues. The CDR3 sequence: CASITETGDTEAFF. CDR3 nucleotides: TGTGCCAGCATCACCGAGACAGGGGACACTGAAGCTTTCTTT. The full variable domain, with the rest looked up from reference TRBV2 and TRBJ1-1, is EPEVTQTPSHQVTQMGQEVILRCVPISNHLYFYWYRQILGQKVEFLVSFYNNEISEKSEIFDDQFSVERPDGSNFTLKIRSTKLEDSAMYFCASITETGDTEAFFGQGTRLTVV.

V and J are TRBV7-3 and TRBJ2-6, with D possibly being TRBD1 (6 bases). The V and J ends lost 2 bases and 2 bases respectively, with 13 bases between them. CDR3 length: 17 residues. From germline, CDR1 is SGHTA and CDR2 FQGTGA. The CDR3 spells CASSLLSGVAGANVLTF. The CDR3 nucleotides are TGTGCCAGCAGCTTACTCTCAGGGGTGGCTGGGGCCAACGTCCTGACTTTC.

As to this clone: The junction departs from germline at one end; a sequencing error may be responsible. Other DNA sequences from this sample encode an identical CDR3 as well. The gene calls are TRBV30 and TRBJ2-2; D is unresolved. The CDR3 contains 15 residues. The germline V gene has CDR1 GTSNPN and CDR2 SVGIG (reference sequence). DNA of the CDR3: TGTGCTTGGATTGGCCCAAGAGATTACACCGGGGAGCTGTTTTTT. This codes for CAWIGPRDYTGELFF. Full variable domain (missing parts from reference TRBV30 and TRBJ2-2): SQTIHQWPATLVQPVGSPLSLECTVEGTSNPNLYWYRQAAGRGLQLLFYSVGIGQISSEVPQNLSASRPQDRQFILSSKKLLLSDSGFYLCAWIGPRDYTGELFFGEGSRLTVL.

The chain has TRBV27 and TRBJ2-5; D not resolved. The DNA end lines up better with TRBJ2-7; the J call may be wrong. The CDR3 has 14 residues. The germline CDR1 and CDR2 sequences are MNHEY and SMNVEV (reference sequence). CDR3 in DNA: TGTGCCAGCAGTTTTACGTGGCAGCCCTACGAGCAGTACTTC. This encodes CASSFTWQPYEQYF.

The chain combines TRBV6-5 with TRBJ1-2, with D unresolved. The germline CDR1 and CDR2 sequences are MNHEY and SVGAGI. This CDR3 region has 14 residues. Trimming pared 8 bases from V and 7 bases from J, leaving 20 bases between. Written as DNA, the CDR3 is TGTGCCAGCTTGAAACGGAGGGTTACGGGTGGCTACACCTTC. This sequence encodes CASLKRRVTGGYTF.

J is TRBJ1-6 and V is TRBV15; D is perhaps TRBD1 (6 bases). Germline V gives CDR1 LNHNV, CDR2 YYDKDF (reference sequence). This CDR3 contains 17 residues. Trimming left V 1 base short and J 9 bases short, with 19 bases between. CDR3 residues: CATSRGAGRGFLSPLHF. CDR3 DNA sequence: TGTGCCACCAGCAGAGGTGCCGGGAGGGGGTTCCTTTCACCCCTCCACTTT.